This T cell receptor (beta chain) was obtained from a study of cytomegalovirus exposure and HLA in healthy donors. The germline CDR1 and CDR2 sequences are MGHRA and YSYEKL. J lost 2 bases, V lost 4 bases, and 1 base had no gene match. The CDR3 is 14 amino acids. PCR used 60 Vbeta primers and 13 Jbeta primers. Produced via immunoSEQ multiplex PCR; TCRdb's table is partial and in-frame only. The sample includes tens of thousands of clones. This TCR was recovered from a woman in her 30s in good health and CMV-seropositive. The genes are TRBV4-1 and TRBJ1-4; 7 positions agree with TRBD1. Specimen: PBMCs. The chain's CDR3 is CASSPTGTNEKLFF. CDR3 DNA sequence: TGCGCCAGCAGCCCGACAGGGACTAATGAAAAACTGTTTTTT.